This T cell receptor (beta chain) was identified in a study of breast tumors, draining lymph nodes, adjacent tissues. Overall study results and limits: Tumor TCR diversity was below lymph nodes but above nontumor tissue. That most tumor T cells come from lymph nodes remained unproven. Compared with basal-like, luminal-like tumors shared significantly more repertoire with nontumor tissue. Data fit most tumor T cells coming from lymph node, expanding in tumor.

This clonotype was counted a single time. The target antigen is unknown. TCRdb re-called the multiplex PCR reads through MiXCR, storing one row per CDR3 protein. The repertoire holds 130,000 or so distinct CDR3 sequences, with 21% as singletons. Germline-derived CDR1 and CDR2 are LNHDA and SQIVND (reference sequence). The CDR3 spans 17 residues. V was pared by 7 bases and J by 0 bases, with 8 bases of the junction left unmatched. The lymph nodes were axillary draining lymph nodes from breast cancer patients. J is TRBJ2-1 and V is TRBV19; 11 bases align to TRBD1. The receptor comes from a female donor with breast cancer. Some clones in this sample may be carry-over from other donors' samples. Sequencing used axillary lymph node tissue. DNA for the CDR3: TGTGCCAGTAAGGGGACAGGGGGGGGGAGCTCCTACAATGAGCAGTTCTTC. This translates into CASKGTGGGSSYNEQFF.